Listed here are 28 T cell receptor beta chains from one sample, sequenced in a study of blood T cell repertoires in COVID-19. Profiling relied on immunoSEQ multiplex PCR, and the TCRdb table lists in-frame clones only, not all of them. The repertoire holds 130,000 to 150,000 clones, over 75% seen once, with 13% in the top ten. The sequenced material came from peripheral blood. Every receptor here comes from a man aged 55 to 70 with active or convalescent COVID-19.

This clone was observed a few times. The chain uses TRBV7-9 and TRBJ2-1, with 8 bases identical to TRBD2. Germline values: CDR1 SEHNR, CDR2 FQNEAQ (reference sequence). The CDR3 has 17 amino acids. V lost 4 bases to trimming and J lost 1 base; unmatched junction nucleotides: 9. The CDR3 spells CASSSLSGRKSYNEQFF. CDR3 coding DNA: TGTGCCAGCAGCTCCTTAAGCGGGAGAAAATCCTACAATGAGCAGTTCTTC.

V gene TRBV23-1 combines with J gene TRBJ1-5; D gene uncertain. TRBV23-1 is reported as an ORF; its role is uncertain. V was clipped by 0 bases and J by 2 bases, with 11 bases between them. CDR3 length: 16 amino acids. The CDR3 here is CASSQSHGEGNQPQHF. The DNA of the CDR3 is TGCGCCAGCAGTCAATCCCACGGGGAGGGCAATCAGCCCCAGCATTTT.

V gene TRBV14 combines with J gene TRBJ1-1; TRBD1 agrees at 10 bases. CDR1 and CDR2 (germline): SGHDN, FVKESK. The CDR3 covers 15 residues. V shed 3 bases, J shed 5 bases, and the junction held 6 bases outside the gene matches. The CDR3 region has the DNA TGTGCCAGCAGCCAGAGGACAGGGGGAGTTACTGAAGCTTTCTTT. It codes for CASSQRTGGVTEAFF.

J is TRBJ2-2 and V is TRBV11-3; 7 bases are a match to TRBD2. V shed 8 bases, J shed 7 bases, and the junction held 13 bases outside the gene matches. Germline CDR1 SGHNT, CDR2 YENEEA. The CDR3 sequence is 15 residues long. CDR3 coding DNA: TGTGCCAGCGGCCCTTCGGGGGGAAGGGTCGGGGAGCTGTTTTTT. Translation gives CASGPSGGRVGELFF.

The chain employs TRBV6-2 or TRBV6-3 and TRBJ1-1, with a possible D match to TRBD1 (5 bases). Trimming cost V 2 bases and J 0 bases, with 16 bases left between them. The CDR3 extends over 17 amino acids. Germline assignment: CDR1 MNHEY and CDR2 SVGEGT. This chain's CDR3 is CASSYPWGGEMNTEAFF. The CDR3 nucleotides are TGTGCCAGCAGTTACCCGTGGGGGGGGGAGATGAACACTGAAGCTTTCTTT.

The chain links TRBV9 to TRBJ2-7; TRBD2 matches 9 bases. Germline loops: CDR1 SGDLS, CDR2 YYNGEE. The CDR3 sequence is 15 residues long. The V gene end was trimmed by 1 base and the J gene end by 6 bases; junction bases not matched to a gene: 8. This chain's CDR3 is CASSVLSGRPSEQYF. DNA of the CDR3: TGTGCCAGCAGCGTACTTAGCGGGAGACCCTCCGAGCAGTACTTC.

The chain links TRBV29-1 to TRBJ1-1, with D hard to call. From germline, CDR1 is SQVTM and CDR2 ANQGSEA. This CDR3 contains 14 residues. Trimming took off 5 bases at V and 1 base at J, with 14 bases between the two ends. In DNA, the CDR3 is TGCAGCGTTAAGCTATGGACTGAGAACACTGAAGCTTTCTTT. Amino acids: CSVKLWTENTEAFF.

V is TRBV19 and J is TRBJ2-1; D might be TRBD2 (7 bases). Trimming took off 9 bases at V and 8 bases at J, with 11 bases between the two ends. The CDR3 contains 11 residues. CDR1 and CDR2 from the germline V gene are LNHDA and SQIVND (reference sequence). The CDR3 spells CARGGRYEQFF. The CDR3 nucleotides read TGTGCCAGGGGGGGGCGGTATGAGCAGTTCTTC.

A single count supports this clone. This rearrangement joins TRBV7-8 to TRBJ1-5, with D perhaps TRBD1 (6 bases). Germline V CDR1 and CDR2: SGHVS, FQNEAQ. CDR3 size: 14 residues. Deletions cut 2 bases from V and 2 bases from J, with 7 bases between. The CDR3 loop is CASSLNRGNQPQHF. The CDR3, as DNA: TGTGCCAGCAGCTTAAACAGGGGCAATCAGCCCCAGCATTTT. The whole variable domain, remainder taken from reference TRBV7-8 and TRBJ1-5, is GAGVSQSPRYKVAKRGQDVALRCDPISGHVSLFWYQQALGQGPEFLTYFQNEAQLDKSGLPSDRFFAERPEGSVSTLKIQRTQQEDSAVYLCASSLNRGNQPQHFGDGTRLSIL.

The V and J genes are TRBV4-2 and TRBJ2-1; TRBD2 matches 7 bases. There are 14 residues in the CDR3. V trimming: 0 bases; J trimming: 9 bases; junction bases outside the gene matches: 5. Germline V gene sequence: CDR1 LGHNA, CDR2 YNFKEQ. The CDR3 reads CASSQELAWGEQFF. CDR3 nucleotide sequence: TGTGCCAGCAGCCAAGAACTAGCGTGGGGTGAGCAGTTCTTC.

The rearrangement joins TRBV2 to TRBJ1-2; D might be TRBD1 (5 bases). Trimming removed 7 bases from V and 6 bases from J, with 15 bases in between. Germline V gene lookup returns CDR1 SNHLY and CDR2 FYNNEI. The length of the CDR3 is 13 residues. The CDR3 bases are TGTGCCAGCACTCTGGGGGGTTGGAATGGCTACACCTTC. Encoded protein: CASTLGGWNGYTF.

The chain uses TRBV29-1 and TRBJ1-5; 8 bases are shared with TRBD1. This CDR3 comprises 12 residues. The V segment lost 6 bases and the J segment 4 bases; nucleotides outside the gene matches: 2. Per germline, CDR1 SQVTM and CDR2 ANQGSEA. DNA of the CDR3: TGCAGCGTCGGGACAGGTAATCAGCCCCAGCATTTT. This encodes CSVGTGNQPQHF.

The V call is TRBV12-5, the J call TRBJ2-5; 10 bases map to TRBD1. From germline, CDR1 is LGHNT and CDR2 FRNRAP. Losses at the gene ends were 4 bases for V and 3 bases for J; bases not matched to a gene: 5. This CDR3 is built from 15 residues. CDR3 amino acids: CASGSGTGAEETQYF. The CDR3 DNA reads as TGTGCTAGTGGTTCCGGGACAGGGGCAGAAGAGACCCAGTACTTC.

The chain joins TRBV10-3 to TRBJ2-1, with D tentatively TRBD1 (6 bases). Between the trimmed V and J ends, which lost 6 bases and 0 bases, there was a span of 12 bases. This CDR3 is 15 amino acids long. CDR1 and CDR2 (germline): ENHRY, SYGVKD. The CDR3: CAISWTVGSYNEQFF. For the CDR3, the DNA is TGTGCCATCAGCTGGACAGTCGGCTCCTACAATGAGCAGTTCTTC.

V gene TRBV24-1 combines with J gene TRBJ2-1; D is unresolved. Germline V gene sequence: CDR1 KGHDR, CDR2 SFDVKD. The CDR3 has 13 residues. V was shortened by 3 bases and J by 10 bases, with 12 bases between the two germline ends. The CDR3, as DNA: TGTGCCACCAGTGATCTACAGCTCGGCGAGCAGTTCTTC. It encodes CATSDLQLGEQFF.

This clone is a singleton in its sample. The chain has TRBV30 and TRBJ1-6, with 9 bases fitting TRBD1. Germline lookup yields CDR1 GTSNPN and CDR2 SVGIG (reference sequence). J was trimmed by 9 bases and V by 4 bases; bases with no gene match: 4. This CDR3 region has 13 residues. CDR3 loop: CAWTPDRGSPLHF. The CDR3 DNA reads as TGTGCCTGGACCCCGGACAGGGGTTCACCCCTCCACTTT.

The J gene is TRBJ1-2, the V gene TRBV11-1; the match to TRBD1 covers 10 bases. J lost 7 bases, V lost 5 bases, and 7 bases had no gene match. Germline V gives CDR1 SGHAT, CDR2 FQDESV (reference sequence). The length of the CDR3 is 14 residues. The CDR3 sequence is CASSPGTGAFGYTF. The DNA of the CDR3 is TGTGCCAGCAGCCCGGGGACAGGGGCATTTGGCTACACCTTC.

The sample holds many counts of this clone. The rearrangement joins TRBV2 to TRBJ2-5, with a tentative D call TRBD2 (5 bases). The V gene lost 6 bases and the J gene lost 5 bases, with 19 bases spanning the gap. The CDR3 has 15 residues. Per germline, CDR1 SNHLY and CDR2 FYNNEI. The CDR3 protein is CASRGIAQNEETQYF. CDR3 DNA sequence: TGTGCCAGCAGGGGGATAGCGCAAAATGAGGAGACCCAGTACTTC.

The chain carries TRBV5-1 and TRBJ1-4; TRBD1 matches 8 bases. From germline, CDR1 is SGHRS and CDR2 YFSETQ. V was clipped by 1 base and J by 8 bases; unmatched bases: 7. The CDR3 spans 15 residues. The CDR3 loop is CASSLIGTGREKLFF. CDR3 in DNA: TGCGCCAGCAGCTTGATAGGGACAGGACGAGAAAAACTGTTTTTT.

The rearrangement joins TRBV27 to TRBJ2-1, with 7 bases lining up with TRBD2. Germline V lookup: CDR1 MNHEY, CDR2 SMNVEV (reference sequence). V lost 11 bases and J lost 4; bases outside the gene matches: 8. This CDR3 comprises 13 residues. In DNA form, the CDR3 reads TGTGCCTCCGGGGCTAGCGGTTACAATGAGCAGTTCTTC. As protein: CASGASGYNEQFF.

The V and J genes are TRBV7-9 and TRBJ2-6; 7 bases line up with TRBD1. The CDR3 totals 18 residues. With 2 bases clipped from V and 4 bases from J, the junction kept 11 bases outside the gene matches. Germline values: CDR1 SEHNR, CDR2 FQNEAQ (reference sequence). The CDR3 here is CASSLLGQDTWGANVLTF. The CDR3 DNA is TGTGCCAGCAGCTTACTTGGACAGGACACGTGGGGGGCCAACGTCCTGACTTTC.

The J gene is TRBJ2-1, the V gene TRBV6-2 or TRBV6-3; possibly TRBD1 for D (6 bases). Per the germline V gene, CDR1 is MNHEY and CDR2 is SVGEGT. With 7 bases removed from V and 9 bases from J, the gap between germline ends came to 19 bases. The CDR3 loop spans 14 amino acids. The CDR3 here is CASNPRGSSGEQFF. The CDR3, as DNA: TGTGCCAGCAACCCCAGGGGATCTTCGGGTGAGCAGTTCTTC.

The chain combines TRBV6-2 or TRBV6-3 with TRBJ2-1, with 14 bases lining up with TRBD2. Germline V gene sequence: CDR1 MNHEY, CDR2 SVGEGT. V shed 5 bases, J shed 1 base, and the junction held 7 bases outside the gene matches. The CDR3 consists of 18 residues. This CDR3 reads CASSTGTSGSGSYNEQFF. CDR3 nucleotides: TGTGCCAGCAGTACCGGGACTAGCGGGAGTGGTTCCTACAATGAGCAGTTCTTC.

The gene calls are TRBV28 and TRBJ1-2; D might be TRBD1 (5 bases). The germline gives CDR1 MDHEN, CDR2 SYDVKM. V shed 2 bases and J shed 6 bases, with 7 bases lying between them. This CDR3 comprises 12 residues. The CDR3 coding sequence is TGTGCCAGCAGTTTAAGCAGGGATGGCTACACCTTC. This encodes CASSLSRDGYTF.

V gene TRBV28 combines with J gene TRBJ1-4, with a possible D match to TRBD1 (5 bases). Trimming left V 2 bases short and J 3 bases short, with 13 bases between. CDR1 and CDR2 (germline): MDHEN, SYDVKM. This CDR3 spans 16 amino acids. The CDR3 DNA sequence: TGTGCCAGCAGTTTAAGAACCGGGGGGGCTAATGAAAAACTGTTTTTT. Residues: CASSLRTGGANEKLFF.

The chain links TRBV2 to TRBJ2-2; perhaps TRBD2 as D (6 bases). V was cut by 3 bases and J by 3 bases, with 8 bases left in between. The CDR3 consists of 14 residues. Germline CDR1 and CDR2: SNHLY and FYNNEI. This CDR3 is CASSEEGHTGELFF. The CDR3 region has the DNA TGTGCCAGCAGTGAGGAGGGGCACACCGGGGAGCTGTTTTTT.

The chain employs TRBV10-2 and TRBJ1-2; TRBD1 matches at 9 bases. Germline V gene data show CDR1 as WSHSY and CDR2 as SAAADI. CDR3 size: 16 residues. V shed 2 bases and J 0 bases; nucleotides not matched to a gene: 4. The DNA for the CDR3 is TGCGCCAGCAGTGAGGGGGGACAGGGCGCTAACTATGGCTACACCTTC. Translation gives CASSEGGQGANYGYTF.

The CDR3 region is CASSDPVGEQYF. In DNA form, the CDR3 reads TGTGCCAGTAGTGACCCTGTCGGGGAGCAGTACTTC. J is TRBJ2-7 and V is TRBV19; no reliable D call. The CDR3 has 12 amino acids. From germline, CDR1 is LNHDA and CDR2 SQIVND (reference sequence). The V gene lost 5 bases and the J gene lost 7 bases, with 12 bases spanning the gap.